The rows below give T cell receptor beta chains drawn from one sample of a study of T cell responses to AZD1222 COVID-19 vaccine. Clones were read by immunoSEQ multiplex PCR, and TCRdb kept only the in-frame ones, dropping some. The top ten hold approximately 12% of the sample, which has roughly 130,000 clones, 85% to 90% seen once. The material was peripheral blood, obtained on day 0 of AZD1222 vaccination. These receptors all stem from an adult in good health. CDR3s include the opening cysteine and the closing phenylalanine or tryptophan. The D gene is left open where the match is weak. Clone sizes are given selectively: once, few, many, or a class where the clone is expanded.

NA	TRBV7-9	TRBJ2-3	NA	TGTGCCAGCAGATCATTGTTGGCAGGGCCCTCAGATACGCAGTATTTT	CASRSLLAGPSDTQYF
NA	TRBV7-2	TRBJ1-2	NA	TGTGCCAGCAGCTTAGTGGGGGGTAACCCCTATGGCTACACCTTC	CASSLVGGNPYGYTF
NA	TRBV2	TRBJ1-4	NA	TGTGCCAGCAGTGGTATGACCTATGAAAAACTGTTTTTT	CASSGMTYEKLFF
TRBD1	TRBV19	TRBJ2-7	few	TGTGCCAGTAGTATCGATGGACAGGGTTCCTACGAGCAGTACTTC	CASSIDGQGSYEQYF
NA	TRBV7-9	TRBJ1-2	NA	TGTGCCAGCAGTTTAAGCGTACGGGGGCATGGCTACACCTTC	CASSLSVRGHGYTF
NA	TRBV27	TRBJ1-4	NA	TGTGCCAGCGGCCAGACAGCCCGTAATGAAAAACTGTTTTTT	CASGQTARNEKLFF
NA	TRBV28	TRBJ2-7	NA	TGTGCCAGCAGTTTGGCAGGGGCTAACTCCTACGAGCAGTACTTC	CASSLAGANSYEQYF
TRBD2	TRBV2	TRBJ2-7	NA	TGTGCCAGCAGGACTAGCTACGACGAGCAGTACTTC	CASRTSYDEQYF
TRBD2	TRBV7-6	TRBJ2-2	NA	TGTGCCAGCAGCCCGGAAGCGGGGGAGAACACCGGGGAGCTGTTTTTT	CASSPEAGENTGELFF
NA	TRBV2	TRBJ1-1	NA	TGTGCCAGCAGTAAACAGGGTGCTGAAGCTTTCTTT	CASSKQGAEAFF
NA	TRBV27	TRBJ2-7	NA	TGTGCCAGCAGTTCCGGGGGTTACGCCTACGAGCAGTACTTC	CASSSGGYAYEQYF
NA	TRBV9	TRBJ2-1	NA	TGTGCCAGCAGCCCCCGGGTAGGGGCCTCCTACAATGAGCAGTTCTTC	CASSPRVGASYNEQFF
TRBD1	TRBV5-6	TRBJ1-6	NA	TGTGCCAGCAGGTTGACAGGGGGACCTTATAATTCACCCCTCCACTTT	CASRLTGGPYNSPLHF
TRBD1	TRBV6-5	TRBJ2-2	NA	TGTGCCAGCAGTCGCACAGGGGTCGGGGAGCTGTTTTTT	CASSRTGVGELFF
TRBD1	TRBV27	TRBJ2-4	NA	TGTGCCAGCAGTTTGGACAGGGCTTCTTGGGGAGCCAAAAACATTCAGTACTTC	CASSLDRASWGAKNIQYF
NA	TRBV7-6	TRBJ1-4	NA	TGTGCCAGCAGCTCAGGGTTAGGGTCTAATGAAAAACTGTTTTTT	CASSSGLGSNEKLFF
NA	TRBV2	TRBJ2-1	NA	TGTGCCAGCAGTGAAGCGAAAGGTTCCGGGGACTCCTACAATGAGCAGTTCTTC	CASSEAKGSGDSYNEQFF
TRBD2	TRBV29-1	TRBJ2-2	NA	TGCAGCGTTGTCCGGGGGGACACCGGGGAGCTGTTTTTT	CSVVRGDTGELFF
NA	TRBV28	TRBJ1-5	NA	TGTGCCAGCAAAGGGCCCCTCCAGCCCCAGCATTTT	CASKGPLQPQHF
TRBD1	TRBV5-1	TRBJ2-1	NA	TGCGCCAGCAGCTTAGGACAGGCTTACAATGAGCAGTTCTTC	CASSLGQAYNEQFF
TRBD2	TRBV3-1/TRBV3-2	TRBJ2-3	NA	TGTGCCAGCAGCCAATATCCTCGCGGGGGGGGGCTCACAGATACGCAGTATTTT	CASSQYPRGGGLTDTQYF
NA	TRBV7-2	TRBJ1-2	NA	TGTGCCAGCAGCCTGACCCGGGAAGCGTCTTATGGCTACACCTTC	CASSLTREASYGYTF
NA	TRBV5-6	TRBJ2-1	NA	TGTGCCAGCAGCTCGTACAATGAGCAGTTCTTC	CASSSYNEQFF
NA	TRBV2	TRBJ2-7	NA	TGTGCCAGCAGTGCGCCCGGACAGCGGAGGTTTGGGTACGAGCAGTACTTC	CASSAPGQRRFGYEQYF
NA	TRBV5-6	TRBJ2-7	few	TGTGCCAGCAGCTTTGGGCCAGAGATTTCCTACGAGCAGTACTTC	CASSFGPEISYEQYF
TRBD1	TRBV9	TRBJ2-5	few	TGTGCCAGCAGCGAAGACAGGGGACAAGAGACCCAGTACTTC	CASSEDRGQETQYF
NA	TRBV24-1	TRBJ2-1	NA	TGTGCCACCAGTGACCAGGACTGGAACAATGAGCAGTTCTTC	CATSDQDWNNEQFF
NA	TRBV7-3	TRBJ1-1	NA	TGTGCCAGCAGCTTAACGAGGGGGAACACTGAAGCTTTCTTT	CASSLTRGNTEAFF
NA	TRBV7-2	TRBJ1-1	NA	TGTGCCAGCAGCCCGGGTGGACAGAACACTGAAGCTTTCTTT	CASSPGGQNTEAFF
NA	TRBV9	TRBJ1-3	NA	TGTGCCAGCAGCGTAGGAGTGCGGGTCTCTGGAAACACCATATATTTT	CASSVGVRVSGNTIYF
TRBD1	TRBV25-1	TRBJ1-2	NA	TGTGCCAGCAGTGGGATCCGGGACAGGGACGTAGTAAACGGCTACACCTTC	CASSGIRDRDVVNGYTF
NA	TRBV5-6	TRBJ1-2	NA	TGTGCCAGCAGCTTGGGCCGGCCTAACTATGGCTACACCTTC	CASSLGRPNYGYTF
NA	TRBV5-6	TRBJ2-3	NA	TGTGCCAGCAGCCCAATGAACATAGATACGCAGTATTTT	CASSPMNIDTQYF
NA	TRBV19	TRBJ1-1	NA	TGTGCCAGTAGGGACGTCCCCCGAAGTTACACTGAAGCTTTCTTT	CASRDVPRSYTEAFF
TRBD1	TRBV7-9	TRBJ2-5	NA	TGTGCCAGCAGCTTCGGGACAGGCTTACAAGAGACCCAGTACTTC	CASSFGTGLQETQYF
NA	TRBV5-1	TRBJ2-5	NA	TGCGCCAGCAGCCGAGAGACTCCCCAAGAGACCCAGTACTTC	CASSRETPQETQYF
NA	TRBV24-1	TRBJ1-3	NA	TGTGCCACCAGTGCGGGGCCCGCTGGAAACACCATATATTTT	CATSAGPAGNTIYF
NA	TRBV9	TRBJ1-6	NA	TGTGCCAGCAGCGTCGACTGGAGCTCCTATAATTCACCCCTCCACTTT	CASSVDWSSYNSPLHF
TRBD1	TRBV7-6	TRBJ1-2	NA	TGTGCCAGCAGCTTCGGACAGGGGTATGGCTACACCTTC	CASSFGQGYGYTF
NA	TRBV27	TRBJ1-2	NA	TGTGCCAGCAGTTTAGCGGTGTCTAACTATGGCTACACCTTC	CASSLAVSNYGYTF
TRBD1	TRBV6-4	TRBJ2-1	NA	TGTGCCAGCAGTGACGGGACAGGGGGTATCGATGAGCAGTTCTTC	CASSDGTGGIDEQFF
NA	TRBV2	TRBJ2-3	once	TGTGCCAGCAGAAACGACGCCACAGATACGCAGTATTTT	CASRNDATDTQYF
NA	TRBV4-1	TRBJ2-2	NA	TGCGCCAGCAGCCGACAAAGGTTACCCGGGGAGCTGTTTTTT	CASSRQRLPGELFF
NA	TRBV29-1	TRBJ2-1	NA	TGCAGCGTTATGAGTCGAAGGAATGAGCAGTTCTTC	CSVMSRRNEQFF
NA	TRBV24-1	TRBJ2-2	NA	TGTGCCACCAGTTCCAGCGATAAGGACACCGGGGAGCTGTTTTTT	CATSSSDKDTGELFF
TRBD1	TRBV9	TRBJ1-1	NA	TGTGCCAGCAGCCCACCACAGGGGCGGCTCACTGAAGCTTTCTTT	CASSPPQGRLTEAFF
TRBD1	TRBV19	TRBJ2-1	NA	TGTGCCAGTAGTATGCTTCCGACAGGGCAAAGCTCCTACAATGAGCAGTTCTTC	CASSMLPTGQSSYNEQFF
NA	TRBV5-4	TRBJ1-2	NA	TGTGCCAGCAGCTTGATTGGCAGGGGAGATGGCTACACCTTC	CASSLIGRGDGYTF